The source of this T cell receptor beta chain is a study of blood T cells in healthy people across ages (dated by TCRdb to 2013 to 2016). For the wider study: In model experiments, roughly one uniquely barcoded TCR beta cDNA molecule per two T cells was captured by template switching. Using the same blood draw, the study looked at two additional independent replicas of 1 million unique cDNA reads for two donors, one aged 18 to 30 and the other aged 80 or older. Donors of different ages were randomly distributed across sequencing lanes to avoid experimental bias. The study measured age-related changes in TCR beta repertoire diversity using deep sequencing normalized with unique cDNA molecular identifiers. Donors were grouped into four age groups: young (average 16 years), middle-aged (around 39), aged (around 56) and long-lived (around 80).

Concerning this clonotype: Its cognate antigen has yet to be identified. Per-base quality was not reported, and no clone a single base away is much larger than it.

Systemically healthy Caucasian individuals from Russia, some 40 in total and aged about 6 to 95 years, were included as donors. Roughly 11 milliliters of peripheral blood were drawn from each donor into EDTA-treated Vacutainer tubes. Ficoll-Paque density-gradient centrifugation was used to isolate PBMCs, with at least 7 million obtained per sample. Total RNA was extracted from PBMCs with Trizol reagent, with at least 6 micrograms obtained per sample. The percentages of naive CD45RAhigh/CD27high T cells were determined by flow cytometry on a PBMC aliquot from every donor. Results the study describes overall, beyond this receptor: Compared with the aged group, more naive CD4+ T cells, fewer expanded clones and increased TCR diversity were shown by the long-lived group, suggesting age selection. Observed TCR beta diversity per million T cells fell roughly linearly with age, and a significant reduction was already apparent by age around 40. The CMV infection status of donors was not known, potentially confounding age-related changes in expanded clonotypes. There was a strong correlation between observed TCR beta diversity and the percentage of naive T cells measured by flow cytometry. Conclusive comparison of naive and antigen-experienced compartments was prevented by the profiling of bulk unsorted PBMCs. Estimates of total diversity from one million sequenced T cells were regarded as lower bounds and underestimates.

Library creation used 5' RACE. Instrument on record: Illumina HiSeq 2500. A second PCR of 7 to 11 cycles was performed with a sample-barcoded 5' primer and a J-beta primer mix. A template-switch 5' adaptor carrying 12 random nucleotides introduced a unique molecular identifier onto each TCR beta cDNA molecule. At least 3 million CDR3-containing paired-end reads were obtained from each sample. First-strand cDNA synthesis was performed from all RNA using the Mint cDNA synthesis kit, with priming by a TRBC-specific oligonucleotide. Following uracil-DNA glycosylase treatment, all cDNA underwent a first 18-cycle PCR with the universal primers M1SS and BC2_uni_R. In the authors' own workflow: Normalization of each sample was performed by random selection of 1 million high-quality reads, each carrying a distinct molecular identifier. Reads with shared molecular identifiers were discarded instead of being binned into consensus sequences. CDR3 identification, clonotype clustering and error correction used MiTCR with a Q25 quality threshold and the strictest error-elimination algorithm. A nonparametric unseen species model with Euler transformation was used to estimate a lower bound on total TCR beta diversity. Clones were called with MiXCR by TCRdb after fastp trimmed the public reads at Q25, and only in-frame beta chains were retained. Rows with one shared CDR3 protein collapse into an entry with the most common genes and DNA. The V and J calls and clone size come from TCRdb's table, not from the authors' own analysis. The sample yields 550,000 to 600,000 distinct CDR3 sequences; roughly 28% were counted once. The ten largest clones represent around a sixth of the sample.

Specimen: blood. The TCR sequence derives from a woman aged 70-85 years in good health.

DNA sequence: TGTGCCAGCAGCCCCCCCCTTGGGCCAGCGGACATTCAGTACTTC. This codes for CASSPPLGPADIQYF. The chain uses TRBV5-6 and TRBJ2-4; tentative D gene TRBD2, with 5 bases matching. Deletion took 4 bases off V and 8 bases off J, with a span of 19 bases between the germline ends. The CDR1 and CDR2 encoded by the germline V gene are SGHDT and YYEEEE. Its CDR3 holds 15 amino acids, cysteine through phenylalanine. CDR3 DNA is the only sequence kept; it has 45 bases, read in frame from the first base. The CDR3, completed at both ends by the reference TRBV5-6 and TRBJ2-4 genes, gives the full variable domain DAGVTQSPTHLIKTRGQQVTLRCSPKSGHDTVSWYQQALGQGPQFIFQYYEEEERQRGNFPDRFSGHQFPNYSSELNVNALLLGDSALYLCASSPPLGPADIQYFGAGTRLSVL.